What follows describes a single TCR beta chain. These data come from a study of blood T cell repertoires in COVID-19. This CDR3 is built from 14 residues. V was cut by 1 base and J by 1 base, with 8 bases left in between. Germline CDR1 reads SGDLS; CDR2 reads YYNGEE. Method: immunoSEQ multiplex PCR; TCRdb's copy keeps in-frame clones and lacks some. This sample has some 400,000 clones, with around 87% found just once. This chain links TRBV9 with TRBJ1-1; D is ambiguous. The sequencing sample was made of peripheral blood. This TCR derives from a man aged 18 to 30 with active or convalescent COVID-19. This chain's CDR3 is CASSVIAENTEAFF. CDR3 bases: TGTGCCAGCAGCGTAATCGCAGAGAACACTGAAGCTTTCTTT.